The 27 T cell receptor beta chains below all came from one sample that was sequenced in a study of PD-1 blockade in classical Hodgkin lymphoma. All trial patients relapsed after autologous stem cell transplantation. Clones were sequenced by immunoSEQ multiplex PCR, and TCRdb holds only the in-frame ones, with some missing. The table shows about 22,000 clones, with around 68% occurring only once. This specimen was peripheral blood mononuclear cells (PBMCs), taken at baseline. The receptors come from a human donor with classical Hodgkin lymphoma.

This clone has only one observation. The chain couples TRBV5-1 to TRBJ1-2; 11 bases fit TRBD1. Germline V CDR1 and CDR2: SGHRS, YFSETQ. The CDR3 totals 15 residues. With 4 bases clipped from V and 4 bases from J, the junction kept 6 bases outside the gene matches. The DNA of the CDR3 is TGCGCCAGCAGCCCCCGGGACAGGGGGGGCTATGGCTACACCTTC. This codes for CASSPRDRGGYGYTF.

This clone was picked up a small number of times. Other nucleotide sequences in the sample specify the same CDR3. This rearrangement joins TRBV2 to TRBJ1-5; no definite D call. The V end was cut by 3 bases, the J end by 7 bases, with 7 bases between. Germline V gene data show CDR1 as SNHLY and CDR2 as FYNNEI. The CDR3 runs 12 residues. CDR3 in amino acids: CASSDEEQPQHF. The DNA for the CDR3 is TGTGCCAGCAGTGATGAGGAACAGCCCCAGCATTTT. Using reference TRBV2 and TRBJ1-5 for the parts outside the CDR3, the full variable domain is EPEVTQTPSHQVTQMGQEVILRCVPISNHLYFYWYRQILGQKVEFLVSFYNNEISEKSEIFDDQFSVERPDGSNFTLKIRSTKLEDSAMYFCASSDEEQPQHFGDGTRLSIL.

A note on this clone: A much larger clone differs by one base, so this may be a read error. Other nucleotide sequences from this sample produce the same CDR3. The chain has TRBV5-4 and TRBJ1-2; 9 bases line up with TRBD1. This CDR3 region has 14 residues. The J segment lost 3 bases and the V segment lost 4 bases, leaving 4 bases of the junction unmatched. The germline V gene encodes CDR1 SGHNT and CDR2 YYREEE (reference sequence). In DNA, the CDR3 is TGTGCCAGCAGCATGCGACAGGGGGACTATGGCTACACCTTC. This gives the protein CASSMRQGDYGYTF.

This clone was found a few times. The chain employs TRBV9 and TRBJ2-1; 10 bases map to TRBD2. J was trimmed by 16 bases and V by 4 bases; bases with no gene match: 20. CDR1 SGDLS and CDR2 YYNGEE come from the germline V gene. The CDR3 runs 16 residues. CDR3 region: CASSPSRRLSGGAGFF. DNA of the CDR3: TGTGCCAGCAGCCCCTCCCGGCGTCTGAGCGGGGGGGCGGGCTTCTTC.

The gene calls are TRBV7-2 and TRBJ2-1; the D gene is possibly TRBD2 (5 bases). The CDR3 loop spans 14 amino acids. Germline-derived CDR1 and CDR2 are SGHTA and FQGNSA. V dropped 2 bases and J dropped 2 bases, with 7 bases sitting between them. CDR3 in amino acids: CASSLSGTYNEQFF. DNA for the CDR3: TGTGCCAGCAGCTTAAGCGGAACCTACAATGAGCAGTTCTTC.

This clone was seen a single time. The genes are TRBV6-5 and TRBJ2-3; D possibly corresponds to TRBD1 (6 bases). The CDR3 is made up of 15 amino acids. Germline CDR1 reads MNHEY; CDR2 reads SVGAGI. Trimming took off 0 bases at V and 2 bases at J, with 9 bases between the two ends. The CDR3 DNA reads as TGTGCCAGCAGTTACTCTGGACAGAACACAGATACGCAGTATTTT. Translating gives CASSYSGQNTDTQYF.

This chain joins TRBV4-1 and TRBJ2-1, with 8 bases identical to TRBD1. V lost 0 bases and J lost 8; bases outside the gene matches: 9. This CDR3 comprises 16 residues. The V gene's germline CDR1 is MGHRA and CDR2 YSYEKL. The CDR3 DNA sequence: TGCGCCAGCAGCCAAGAGTGGCAGGGGGCGGGGTATGAGCAGTTCTTC. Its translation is CASSQEWQGAGYEQFF.

CDR3 DNA sequence: TGTGCCAGCAGCCGGGCCCCCGGAAACACCATATATTTT. This translates into CASSRAPGNTIYF. The V call is TRBV6-5, the J call TRBJ1-3; D gene uncertain. Germline-derived CDR1 and CDR2 are MNHEY and SVGAGI. Trimming took 6 bases from V and 4 from J, leaving 10 bases between them. The CDR3 totals 13 residues.

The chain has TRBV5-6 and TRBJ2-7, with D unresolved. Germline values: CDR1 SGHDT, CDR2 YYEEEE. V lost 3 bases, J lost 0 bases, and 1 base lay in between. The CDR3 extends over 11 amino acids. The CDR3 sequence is CASSYSYEQYF. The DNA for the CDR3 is TGTGCCAGCAGCTACTCCTACGAGCAGTACTTC.

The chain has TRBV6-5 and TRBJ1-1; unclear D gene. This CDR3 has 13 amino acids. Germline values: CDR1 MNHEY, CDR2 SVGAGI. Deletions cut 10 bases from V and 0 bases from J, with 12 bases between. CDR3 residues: CATARFVNTEAFF. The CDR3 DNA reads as TGTGCCACCGCAAGATTTGTGAACACTGAAGCTTTCTTT.

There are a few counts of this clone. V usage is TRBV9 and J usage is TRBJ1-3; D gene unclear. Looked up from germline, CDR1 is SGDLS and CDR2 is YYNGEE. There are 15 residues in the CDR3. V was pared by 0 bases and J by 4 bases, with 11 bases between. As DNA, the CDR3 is TGTGCCAGCAGCGTAGGGGCAGGCAGCGGAAACACCATATATTTT. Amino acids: CASSVGAGSGNTIYF.

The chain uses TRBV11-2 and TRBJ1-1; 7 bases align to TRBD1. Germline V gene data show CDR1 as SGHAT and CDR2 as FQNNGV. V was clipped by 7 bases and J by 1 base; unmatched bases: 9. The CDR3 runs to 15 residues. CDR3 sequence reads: CASTIRGDRNTEAFF. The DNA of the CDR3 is TGTGCCAGCACCATTAGGGGGGACAGGAACACTGAAGCTTTCTTT.

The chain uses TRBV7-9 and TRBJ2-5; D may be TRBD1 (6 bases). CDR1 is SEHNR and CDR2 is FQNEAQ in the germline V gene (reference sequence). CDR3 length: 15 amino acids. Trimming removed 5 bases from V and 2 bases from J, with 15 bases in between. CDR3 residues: CASSLHQGSQETQYF. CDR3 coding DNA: TGTGCCAGCAGCCTCCACCAGGGGTCGCAAGAGACCCAGTACTTC.

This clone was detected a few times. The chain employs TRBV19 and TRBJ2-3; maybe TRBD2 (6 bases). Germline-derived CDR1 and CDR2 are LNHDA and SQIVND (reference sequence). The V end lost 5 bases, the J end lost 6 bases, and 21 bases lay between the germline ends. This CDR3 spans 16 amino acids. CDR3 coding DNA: TGTGCCAGTAGTCCGATAGCGGAGCTAGATTCGGATACGCAGTATTTT. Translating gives CASSPIAELDSDTQYF.

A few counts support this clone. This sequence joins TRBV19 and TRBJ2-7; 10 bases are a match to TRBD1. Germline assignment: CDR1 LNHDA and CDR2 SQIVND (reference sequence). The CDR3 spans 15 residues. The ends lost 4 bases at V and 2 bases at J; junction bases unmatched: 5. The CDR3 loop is CASSKGQGSAYEQYF. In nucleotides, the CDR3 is TGTGCCAGTAGTAAGGGACAGGGGTCCGCCTACGAGCAGTACTTC.

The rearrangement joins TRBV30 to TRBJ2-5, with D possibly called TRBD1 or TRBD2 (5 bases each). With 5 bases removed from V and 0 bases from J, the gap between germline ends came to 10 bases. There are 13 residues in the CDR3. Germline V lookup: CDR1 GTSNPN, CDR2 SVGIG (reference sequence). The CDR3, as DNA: TGTGCCTGGGGGACGGATTACCAAGAGACCCAGTACTTC. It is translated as CAWGTDYQETQYF.

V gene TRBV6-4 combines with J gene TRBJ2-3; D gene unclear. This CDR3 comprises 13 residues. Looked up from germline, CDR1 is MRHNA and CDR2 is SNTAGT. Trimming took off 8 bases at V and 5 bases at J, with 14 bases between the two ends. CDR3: CASALIAGDTQYF. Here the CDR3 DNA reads TGTGCCAGCGCATTAATCGCCGGAGATACGCAGTATTTT.

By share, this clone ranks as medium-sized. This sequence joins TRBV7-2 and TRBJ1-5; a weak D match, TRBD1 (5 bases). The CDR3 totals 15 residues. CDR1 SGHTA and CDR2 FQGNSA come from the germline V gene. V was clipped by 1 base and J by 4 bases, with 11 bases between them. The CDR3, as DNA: TGTGCCAGCAGCTTAGTGGGTGGGGGGAATCAGCCCCAGCATTTT. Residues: CASSLVGGGNQPQHF.

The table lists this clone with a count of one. The CDR3 loop is CASSSPRGGSYAGELFF. The CDR3 DNA reads TGTGCCAGCAGTTCCCCCCGGGGTGGGTCGTATGCCGGGGAGCTGTTTTTT. This rearrangement joins TRBV28 to TRBJ2-2, with TRBD2 as a possible D gene (5 bases). CDR1 is MDHEN, CDR2 SYDVKM, per germline. The CDR3 spans 17 residues. With 4 bases removed from V and 6 bases from J, the gap between germline ends came to 21 bases.

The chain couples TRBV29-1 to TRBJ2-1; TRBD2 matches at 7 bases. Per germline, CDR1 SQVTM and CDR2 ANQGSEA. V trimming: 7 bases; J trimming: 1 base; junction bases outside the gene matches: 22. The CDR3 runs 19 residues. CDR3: CSGEGRPRPSGTSYNEQFF. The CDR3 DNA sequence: TGCAGCGGAGAGGGACGGCCCAGGCCTAGCGGTACTTCCTACAATGAGCAGTTCTTC.

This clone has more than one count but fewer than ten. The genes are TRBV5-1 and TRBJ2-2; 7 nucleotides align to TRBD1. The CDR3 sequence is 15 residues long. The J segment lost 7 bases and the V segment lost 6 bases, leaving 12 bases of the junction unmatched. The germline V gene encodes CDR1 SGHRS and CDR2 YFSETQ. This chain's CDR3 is CASNPTGSGIGELFF. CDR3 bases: TGCGCCAGCAATCCGACAGGGTCTGGGATCGGGGAGCTGTTTTTT.

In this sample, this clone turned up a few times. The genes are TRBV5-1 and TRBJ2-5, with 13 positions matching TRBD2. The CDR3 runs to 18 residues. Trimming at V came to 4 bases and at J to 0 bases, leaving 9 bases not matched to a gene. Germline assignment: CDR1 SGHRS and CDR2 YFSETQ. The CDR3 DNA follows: TGCGCCAGCAGCCGGGGGGGACTAGCGGGGATGTACCAAGAGACCCAGTACTTC. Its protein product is CASSRGGLAGMYQETQYF.

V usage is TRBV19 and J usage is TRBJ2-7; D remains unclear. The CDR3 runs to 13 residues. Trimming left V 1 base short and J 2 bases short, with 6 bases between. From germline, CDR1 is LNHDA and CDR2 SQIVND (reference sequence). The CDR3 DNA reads TGTGCCAGTAGTATAGGCAGCACCTACGAGCAGTACTTC. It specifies CASSIGSTYEQYF.

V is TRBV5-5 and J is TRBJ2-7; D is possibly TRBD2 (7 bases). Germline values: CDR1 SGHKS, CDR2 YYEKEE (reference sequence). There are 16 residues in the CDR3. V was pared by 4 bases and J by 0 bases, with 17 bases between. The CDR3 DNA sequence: TGTGCCAGCAGCCGGGGGGCTGGGTCAAGCTCCTACGAGCAGTACTTC. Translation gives CASSRGAGSSSYEQYF.

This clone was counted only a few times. CDR3 coding DNA: TGTGCCAGCAGTGAACGGGGGGGCGGACTTGGCTACACCTTC. This codes for CASSERGGGLGYTF. The chain has TRBV6-1 and TRBJ1-2; the D gene is possibly TRBD1 (6 bases). Germline V gene sequence: CDR1 MNHNS, CDR2 SASEGT. The germline V and J ends were trimmed by 2 bases and 7 bases, with 14 bases remaining between them. The CDR3 consists of 14 residues.

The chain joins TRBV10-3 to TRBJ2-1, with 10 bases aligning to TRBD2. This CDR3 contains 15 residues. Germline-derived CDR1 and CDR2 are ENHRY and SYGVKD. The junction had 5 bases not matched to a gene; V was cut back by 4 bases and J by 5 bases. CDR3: CAISALAGGDNEQFF. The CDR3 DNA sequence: TGTGCCATCAGTGCTTTAGCGGGGGGAGACAATGAGCAGTTCTTC.

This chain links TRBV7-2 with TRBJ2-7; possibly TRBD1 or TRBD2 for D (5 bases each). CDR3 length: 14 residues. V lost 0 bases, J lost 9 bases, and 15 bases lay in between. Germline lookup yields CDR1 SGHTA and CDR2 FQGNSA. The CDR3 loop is CASSLADGTPGQYF. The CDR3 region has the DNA TGTGCCAGCAGCTTAGCGGACGGGACCCCGGGGCAGTACTTC.